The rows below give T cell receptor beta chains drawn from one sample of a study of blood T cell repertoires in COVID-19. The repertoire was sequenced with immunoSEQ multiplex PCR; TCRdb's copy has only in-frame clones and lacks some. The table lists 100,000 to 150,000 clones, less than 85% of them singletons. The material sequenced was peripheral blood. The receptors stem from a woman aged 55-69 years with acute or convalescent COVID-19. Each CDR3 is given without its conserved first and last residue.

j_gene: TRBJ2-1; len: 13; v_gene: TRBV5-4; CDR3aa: ASSTGQGSYNEQF
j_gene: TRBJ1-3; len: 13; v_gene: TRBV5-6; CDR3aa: ASTRDRASGNTIY
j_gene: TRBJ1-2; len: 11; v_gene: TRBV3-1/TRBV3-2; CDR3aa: ASSPGAPYGYT
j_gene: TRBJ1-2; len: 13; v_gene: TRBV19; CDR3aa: ASSIMDSDNYGYT
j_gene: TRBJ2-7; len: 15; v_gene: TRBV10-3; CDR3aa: AISEFDLAGGAYEQY
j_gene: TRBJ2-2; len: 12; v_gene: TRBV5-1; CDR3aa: ASSEGANTGELF
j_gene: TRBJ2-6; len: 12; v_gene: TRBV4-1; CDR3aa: ASSQPTGANVLT
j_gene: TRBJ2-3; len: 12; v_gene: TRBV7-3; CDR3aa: ASSPSFPGDTQY
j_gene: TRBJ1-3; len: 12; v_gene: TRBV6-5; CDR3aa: AIQGPVTGNTIY
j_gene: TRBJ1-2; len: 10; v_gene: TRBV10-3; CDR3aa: AITRGIGNYT
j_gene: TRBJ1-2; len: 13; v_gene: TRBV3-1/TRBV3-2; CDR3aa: ASSSTGQGLYGYT
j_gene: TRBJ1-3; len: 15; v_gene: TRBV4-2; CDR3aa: ASSQQANRVSGNTIY
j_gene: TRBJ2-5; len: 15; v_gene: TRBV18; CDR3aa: ATYPGLAGGPPRTQY
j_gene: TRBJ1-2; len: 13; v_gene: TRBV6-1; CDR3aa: ASSEVWTGGYGYT
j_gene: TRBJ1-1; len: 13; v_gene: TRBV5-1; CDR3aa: ASRPGTGGFTEAF
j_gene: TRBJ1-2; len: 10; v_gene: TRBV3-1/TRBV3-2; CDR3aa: ASSSQGVGYT
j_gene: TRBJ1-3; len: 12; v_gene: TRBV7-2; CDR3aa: ASSSWTGRNTIY
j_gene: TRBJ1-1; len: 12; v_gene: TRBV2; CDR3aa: ASSVGRLNTEAF
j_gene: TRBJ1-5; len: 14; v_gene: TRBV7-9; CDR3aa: ASSQAGGTGNQPQH
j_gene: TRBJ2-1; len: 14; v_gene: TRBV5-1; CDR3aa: ASSLMAGGGSNEQF
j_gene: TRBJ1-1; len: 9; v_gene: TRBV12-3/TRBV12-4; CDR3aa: ASRANTEAF
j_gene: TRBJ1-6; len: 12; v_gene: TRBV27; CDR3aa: ASSFSSYNSPLH
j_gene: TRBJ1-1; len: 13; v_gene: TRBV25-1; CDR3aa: ASTQGSSLNTEAF
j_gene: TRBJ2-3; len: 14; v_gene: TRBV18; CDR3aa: ASSPRDRGSTDTQY
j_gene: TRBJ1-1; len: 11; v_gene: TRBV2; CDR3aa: ASFAGRGGQAF
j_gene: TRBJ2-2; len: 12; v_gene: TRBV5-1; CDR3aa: ASSRERATGELF
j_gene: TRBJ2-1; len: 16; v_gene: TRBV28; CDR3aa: ASRGRASPSSSYNEQF
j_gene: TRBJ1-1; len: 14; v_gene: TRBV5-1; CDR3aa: ASSLDWGGWNTEAF
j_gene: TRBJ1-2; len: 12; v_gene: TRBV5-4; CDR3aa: ASSLRGSIYGYT
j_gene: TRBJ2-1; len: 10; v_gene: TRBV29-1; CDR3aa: SARQGTVEQF
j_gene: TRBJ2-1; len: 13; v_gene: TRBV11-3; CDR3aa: ASSSDGTSYNEQF
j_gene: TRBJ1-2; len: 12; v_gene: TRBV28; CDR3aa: ASSLFKGVYGYT
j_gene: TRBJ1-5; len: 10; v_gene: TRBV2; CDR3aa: ASQTGNQPQH
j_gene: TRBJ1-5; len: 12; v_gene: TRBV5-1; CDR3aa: ASSLGQVDQPQH
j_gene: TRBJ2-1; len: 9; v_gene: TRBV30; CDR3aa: GGLQNNEQF
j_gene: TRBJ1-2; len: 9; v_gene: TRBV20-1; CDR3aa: SASVHYGYT
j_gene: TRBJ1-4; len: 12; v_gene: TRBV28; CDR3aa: ASSSRGTNEKLF
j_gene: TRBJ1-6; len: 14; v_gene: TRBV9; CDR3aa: ASSAEGTGAGSPLH
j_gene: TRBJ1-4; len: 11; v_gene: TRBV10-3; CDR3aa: AISETVDEKLF
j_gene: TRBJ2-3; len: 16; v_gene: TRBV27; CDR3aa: ASSPPLGLAGGTDTQY
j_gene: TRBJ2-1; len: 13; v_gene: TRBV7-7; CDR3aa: ASSEGLAANNEQF
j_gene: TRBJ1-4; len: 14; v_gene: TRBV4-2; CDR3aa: ASSQPDGTKSEKLF
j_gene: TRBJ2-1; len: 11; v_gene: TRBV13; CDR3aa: ASSTRTSGEQF
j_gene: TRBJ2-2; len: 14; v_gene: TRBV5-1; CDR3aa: ASSFFPSGGTGELF
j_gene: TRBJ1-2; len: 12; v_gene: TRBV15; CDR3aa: ATSRGRTDSGYT
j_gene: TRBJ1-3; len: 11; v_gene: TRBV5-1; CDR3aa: ASSGAEGNTIY
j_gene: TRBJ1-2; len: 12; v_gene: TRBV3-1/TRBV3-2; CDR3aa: ASSQERGGYGYT
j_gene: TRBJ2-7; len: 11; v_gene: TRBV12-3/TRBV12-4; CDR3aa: ASSFGGYYEQY
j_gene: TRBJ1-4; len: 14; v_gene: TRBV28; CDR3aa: ASSLSGPQRYEKLF
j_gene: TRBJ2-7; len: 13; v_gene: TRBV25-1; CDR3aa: ASRRTGDPKRGQY
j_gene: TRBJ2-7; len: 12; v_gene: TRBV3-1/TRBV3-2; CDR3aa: ASTGTGGTYEQY
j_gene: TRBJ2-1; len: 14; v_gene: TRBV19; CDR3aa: ASRIGQESAVGALF
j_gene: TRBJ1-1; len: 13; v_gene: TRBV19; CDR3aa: ASKAGVRMNTEAF
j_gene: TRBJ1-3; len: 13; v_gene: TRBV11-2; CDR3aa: ASSSPGYSGNTIY